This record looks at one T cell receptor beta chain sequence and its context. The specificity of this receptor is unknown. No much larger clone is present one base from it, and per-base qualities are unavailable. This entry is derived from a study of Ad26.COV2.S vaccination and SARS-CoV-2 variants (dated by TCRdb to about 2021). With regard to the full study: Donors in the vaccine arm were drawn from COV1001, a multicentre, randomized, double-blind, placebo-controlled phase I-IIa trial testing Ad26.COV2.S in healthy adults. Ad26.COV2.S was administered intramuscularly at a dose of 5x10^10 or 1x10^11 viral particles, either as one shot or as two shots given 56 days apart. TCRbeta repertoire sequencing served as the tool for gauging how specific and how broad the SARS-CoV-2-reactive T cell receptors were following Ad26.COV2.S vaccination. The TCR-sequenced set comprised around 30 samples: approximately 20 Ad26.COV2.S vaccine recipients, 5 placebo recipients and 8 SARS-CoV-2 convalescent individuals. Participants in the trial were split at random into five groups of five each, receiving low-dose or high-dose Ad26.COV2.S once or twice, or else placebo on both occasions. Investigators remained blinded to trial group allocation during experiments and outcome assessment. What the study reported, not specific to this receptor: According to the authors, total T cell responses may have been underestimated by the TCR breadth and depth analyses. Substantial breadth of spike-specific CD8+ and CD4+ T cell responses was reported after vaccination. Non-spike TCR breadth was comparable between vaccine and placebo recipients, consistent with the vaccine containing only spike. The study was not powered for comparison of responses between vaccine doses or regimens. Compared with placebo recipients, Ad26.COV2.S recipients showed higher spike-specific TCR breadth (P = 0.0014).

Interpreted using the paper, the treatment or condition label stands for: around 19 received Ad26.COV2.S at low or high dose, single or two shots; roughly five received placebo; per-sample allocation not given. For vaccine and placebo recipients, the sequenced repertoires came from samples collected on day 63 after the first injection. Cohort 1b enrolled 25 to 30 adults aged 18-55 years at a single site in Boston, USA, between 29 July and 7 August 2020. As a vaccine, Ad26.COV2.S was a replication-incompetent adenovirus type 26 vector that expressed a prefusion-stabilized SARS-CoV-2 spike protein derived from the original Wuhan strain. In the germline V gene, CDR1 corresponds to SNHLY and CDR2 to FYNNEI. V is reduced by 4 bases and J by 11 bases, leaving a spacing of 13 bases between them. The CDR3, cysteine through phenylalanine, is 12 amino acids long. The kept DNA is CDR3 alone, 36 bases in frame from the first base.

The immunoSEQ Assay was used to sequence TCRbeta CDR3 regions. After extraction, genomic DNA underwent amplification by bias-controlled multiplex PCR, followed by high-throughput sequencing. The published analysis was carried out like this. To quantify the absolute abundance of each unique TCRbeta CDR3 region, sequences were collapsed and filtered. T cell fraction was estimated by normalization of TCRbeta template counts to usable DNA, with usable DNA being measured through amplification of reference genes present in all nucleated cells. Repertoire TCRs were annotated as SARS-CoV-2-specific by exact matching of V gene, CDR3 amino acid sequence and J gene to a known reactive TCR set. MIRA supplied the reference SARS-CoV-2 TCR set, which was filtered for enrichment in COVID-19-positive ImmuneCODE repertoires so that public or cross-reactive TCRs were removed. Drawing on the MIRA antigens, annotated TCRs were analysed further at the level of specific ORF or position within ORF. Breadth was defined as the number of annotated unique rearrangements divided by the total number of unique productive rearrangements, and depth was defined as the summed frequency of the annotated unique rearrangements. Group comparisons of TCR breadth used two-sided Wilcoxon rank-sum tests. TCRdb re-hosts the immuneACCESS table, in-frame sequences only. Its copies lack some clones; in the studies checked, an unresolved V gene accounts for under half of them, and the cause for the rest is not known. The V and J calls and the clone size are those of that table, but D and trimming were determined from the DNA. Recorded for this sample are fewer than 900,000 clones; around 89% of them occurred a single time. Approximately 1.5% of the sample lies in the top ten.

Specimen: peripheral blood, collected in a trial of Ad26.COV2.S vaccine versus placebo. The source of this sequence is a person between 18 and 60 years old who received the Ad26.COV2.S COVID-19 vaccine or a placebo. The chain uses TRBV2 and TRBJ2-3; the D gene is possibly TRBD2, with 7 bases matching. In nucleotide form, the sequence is TGTGCCAGCAGTGGGCCGGGGGGCGTGCAGTATTTT. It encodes CASSGPGGVQYF.